One T cell receptor beta chain is described in this entry. The V segment lost 6 bases and the J segment 1 base; nucleotides outside the gene matches: 6. Germline V CDR1 and CDR2: MNHEY, SVGAGI. The CDR3 has 15 residues. Sequencing was performed with immunoSEQ multiplex PCR; in TCRdb, only in-frame clones are kept and a portion is missing. The sample has some 190,000 clones, approximately 89% seen once. The entry originates in a study of blood T cell repertoires in COVID-19. Study-level background: The study drew acute and convalescent COVID-19 samples from the United States, Italy and Spain.

The sample taken for sequencing was peripheral blood. This chain uses TRBV6-5 with TRBJ1-5, with 7 positions matching TRBD1. This clonotype was obtained from an older woman with acute or convalescent COVID-19. CDR3 residues: CASRAQGISNQPQHF. CDR3 DNA: TGTGCCAGCAGGGCACAGGGGATCAGCAATCAGCCCCAGCATTTT.